Only a few counts were recorded for the clone carrying this T cell receptor beta chain. Every TCR cDNA molecule bore a unique molecular identifier. In TCRdb, the 5' RACE reads were re-called with MiXCR into one record per CDR3 protein. The sample has about 35,000 distinct CDR3 sequences, roughly 3% seen once. Time point reported: sample taken at primary tumor resection. Without sorting, whole RNA was sequenced from tumor, nontumor lung or frozen PBMC. The sample belongs to a study of spatial heterogeneity in lung cancer. In the study overall: The average appearance count of each unique TCR and UMI combination in raw reads was more than ten.

The CDR3 is made up of 14 amino acids. Germline V lookup: CDR1 DFQATT, CDR2 SNEGSKA (reference sequence). The sequencing used normal lung tissue next to the tumor, collected at surgery. The chain is built from TRBV20-1 and TRBJ2-5; 14 bases line up with TRBD2. This receptor was identified in a male donor with early-stage non-small cell lung cancer. The CDR3 protein is CSVPGLAGAETQYF. CDR3 DNA sequence: TGCAGCGTTCCGGGACTAGCGGGAGCAGAGACCCAGTACTTC.